Listed here are 20 T cell receptor beta chains from one sample, sequenced in a study of spatial heterogeneity in lung cancer. Each CDR3 protein gets one entry after TCRdb re-called the 5' RACE reads with MiXCR. The repertoire holds 25,000 to 35,000 distinct CDR3 sequences, with roughly 5.4% as singletons. The time point: blood at routine non-recurrence follow-up after resection. Sequenced here: PBMCs, sampled at follow-up. The source is a female donor with early-stage non-small cell lung cancer.

This clonotype was detected ten times or more. The V call is TRBV7-9, the J call TRBJ2-4; 7 bases are a match to TRBD2. The CDR3 consists of 15 residues. From germline, CDR1 is SEHNR and CDR2 FQNEAQ (reference sequence). The ends lost 4 bases at V and 3 bases at J; junction bases unmatched: 6. As DNA, the CDR3 is TGTGCCAGCAGCTCGATCCGGGACTACAAAAACATTCAGTACTTC. Translated, it gives CASSSIRDYKNIQYF.

This clonotype has at least ten counts. The chain links TRBV29-1 to TRBJ1-1; D might be TRBD1 (5 bases). V gave up 0 bases and J gave up 0 bases, with 5 bases separating them. The CDR3 runs to 13 residues. CDR1 and CDR2 from the germline V gene are SQVTM and ANQGSEA. This chain's CDR3 is CSVEEGVNTEAFF. The DNA of the CDR3 is TGCAGCGTTGAAGAGGGGGTGAACACTGAAGCTTTCTTT.

This chain connects TRBV7-2 to TRBJ2-1; 14 bases align to TRBD2. The CDR3 is 14 residues long. The germline V gene encodes CDR1 SGHTA and CDR2 FQGNSA. Trimming removed 8 bases from V and 7 bases from J; junction bases left unmatched: 4. The CDR3 nucleotides read TGTGCCAGCCAAGGACTAGCGGGAGGTAATGAGCAGTTCTTC. This codes for CASQGLAGGNEQFF.

This clonotype came up many times. This chain connects TRBV20-1 to TRBJ2-7; 7 bases line up with TRBD1. Unmatched junction bases numbered 6, after V lost 7 bases and J lost 3 bases. The CDR3 runs 12 residues. Germline loops: CDR1 DFQATT, CDR2 SNEGSKA (reference sequence). CDR3: CSVRRDSYEQYF. In nucleotides, the CDR3 is TGCAGTGTTCGCCGGGACAGCTACGAGCAGTACTTC.

A note on this clonotype: Just one base apart from a much larger clone, this may be a read error. The chain carries TRBV6-5 and TRBJ1-4; perhaps TRBD1 as D (5 bases). This CDR3 has 16 amino acids. Germline V lookup: CDR1 MNHEY, CDR2 SVGAGI. Here the CDR3 reads CTSSKRSRATNEKLFF. CDR3 sequence (DNA): TGTACCAGCAGTAAGAGAAGCAGGGCAACTAATGAAAAACTGTTTTTT.

In this sample, this clonotype turned up many times. The gene calls are TRBV28 and TRBJ2-7; the match to TRBD1 covers 7 bases. J lost 5 bases, V lost 8 bases, and 9 bases had no gene match. The CDR3 is made up of 13 amino acids. Looked up from germline, CDR1 is MDHEN and CDR2 is SYDVKM. CDR3 in DNA: TGTGCCAGCCGCCCGGGACAGACGGACGAGCAGTACTTC. It translates to CASRPGQTDEQYF.

This clonotype was observed many times. The chain carries TRBV27 and TRBJ2-2; tentative D call: TRBD1 (6 bases). The CDR3 is 15 amino acids. V dropped 6 bases and J dropped 4 bases, with 15 bases sitting between them. CDR1 is MNHEY and CDR2 is SMNVEV in the germline V gene (reference sequence). The CDR3 reads CASRRGQGFTGELFF. The CDR3 DNA is TGTGCCAGCAGGAGGGGCCAGGGGTTCACCGGGGAGCTGTTTTTT.

This clonotype was recorded at least ten times. The V and J genes are TRBV2 and TRBJ2-6; no clear D. From germline, CDR1 is SNHLY and CDR2 FYNNEI. This CDR3 region has 12 residues. V lost 11 bases and J 3 bases, leaving 8 bases between the germline ends. This CDR3 is CAAADGANVLTF. CDR3 nucleotide sequence: TGTGCCGCGGCCGATGGGGCCAACGTCCTGACTTTC.

About this clonotype: This may come from a read error, since a much larger clone is one base off. The chain uses TRBV20-1 and TRBJ1-2; 8 nucleotides line up with TRBD1. CDR3 length: 14 residues. Germline lookup yields CDR1 DFQATT and CDR2 SNEGSKA (reference sequence). The CDR3 coding sequence is TGCAGTGCGGCCGGGCAGGGGGCGGACTATGGCCACACCTTC. The encoded protein is CSAAGQGADYGHTF.

The V call is TRBV6-5, the J call TRBJ2-7; no firm D call. CDR1 and CDR2 (germline): MNHEY, SVGAGI. The CDR3 spans 17 residues. Trimming took 6 bases from V and 3 from J, leaving 24 bases between them. Written as DNA, the CDR3 is TGTGCCAGCAGGAGCCTCGGGCCCCCCAAGAATTACTACGAGCAGTACTTC. It translates to CASRSLGPPKNYYEQYF.

This clonotype has only a few counts. This chain uses TRBV20-1 with TRBJ2-3; 10 bases line up with TRBD2. The V gene end was trimmed by 5 bases and the J gene end by 1 base; junction bases not matched to a gene: 6. This CDR3 comprises 15 residues. The germline gives CDR1 DFQATT, CDR2 SNEGSKA (reference sequence). DNA for the CDR3: TGCAGTGCTCCGGCTAGCGGGGGCCGCACAGATACGCAGTATTTT. Its protein is CSAPASGGRTDTQYF.

This clonotype was detected only a few times. The chain couples TRBV5-5 to TRBJ1-4, with D perhaps TRBD1 (5 bases). In germline, CDR1 is SGHKS, CDR2 YYEKEE (reference sequence). The CDR3 totals 17 residues. Trimming left V 0 bases short and J 0 bases short, with 12 bases between. The CDR3 loop is CASSLAPQGATNEKLFF. The CDR3 nucleotides read TGTGCCAGCAGCTTGGCCCCGCAGGGTGCAACTAATGAAAAACTGTTTTTT. Filled out from reference TRBV5-5 and TRBJ1-4, the complete variable domain reads DAGVTQSPTHLIKTRGQQVTLRCSPISGHKSVSWYQQVLGQGPQFIFQYYEKEERGRGNFPDRFSARQFPNYSSELNVNALLLGDSALYLCASSLAPQGATNEKLFFGSGTQLSVL.

This clonotype came up many times. The chain couples TRBV27 to TRBJ2-3; possible D gene TRBD1, 6 bases. Looked up from germline, CDR1 is MNHEY and CDR2 is SMNVEV (reference sequence). The CDR3 totals 15 residues. The V end was cut by 2 bases, the J end by 1 base, with 10 bases between. For the CDR3, the DNA is TGTGCCAGCAGTTTAGGGGGCCTGGGCACAGATACGCAGTATTTT. Translation: CASSLGGLGTDTQYF.

The chain employs TRBV4-3 and TRBJ1-2; a weak D match, TRBD1 (5 bases). V was clipped by 0 bases and J by 8 bases, with 16 bases between them. CDR3 length: 15 residues. Germline CDR1 LGHNA, CDR2 YSLEER. Written as DNA, the CDR3 is TGCGCCAGCAGCCAAGATACTTCAGGGAGGGGAGGCTACACCTTC. Translating gives CASSQDTSGRGGYTF.

This clonotype has a count of ten or more. This rearrangement joins TRBV11-2 to TRBJ2-5, with no clear D. Germline loops: CDR1 SGHAT, CDR2 FQNNGV. Trimming shortened V by 0 bases and J by 4 bases, and 0 bases separated the two germline ends. This CDR3 comprises 11 residues. CDR3 coding DNA: TGTGCCAGCAGCTTAGAAGAGACCCAGTACTTC. Residues: CASSLEETQYF.

The rearrangement uses TRBV2 and TRBJ2-1; possibly TRBD1 for D (5 bases). Germline V lookup: CDR1 SNHLY, CDR2 FYNNEI. Trimming stripped 7 bases from V and 4 bases from J, with 20 bases between. The CDR3 runs to 16 residues. Here the CDR3 reads CASTLRVGAVYNEQFF. In nucleotides, the CDR3 is TGTGCCAGCACCCTTAGAGTAGGGGCAGTATACAATGAGCAGTTCTTC.

This chain uses TRBV6-1 with TRBJ1-5; a possible D gene is TRBD1 (6 bases). V shed 7 bases and J shed 1 base, with 11 bases lying between them. The CDR3 extends over 14 amino acids. Germline V gene data show CDR1 as MNHNS and CDR2 as SASEGT. For the CDR3, the DNA is TGTGCCAGCAATGCTGGACAGAGCAATCAGCCCCAGCATTTT. This translates into CASNAGQSNQPQHF.

This clonotype has at least ten counts. V usage is TRBV30 and J usage is TRBJ2-7, with TRBD2 as a possible D gene (6 bases). V dropped 2 bases and J dropped 2 bases, with 13 bases sitting between them. Germline-derived CDR1 and CDR2 are GTSNPN and SVGIG (reference sequence). The CDR3 runs 14 residues. The CDR3 region is CAWSSAGKAYEQYF. CDR3 in DNA: TGTGCCTGGAGTTCGGCGGGGAAGGCCTACGAGCAGTACTTC. Based on the CDR3 plus reference TRBV30 and TRBJ2-7, the full variable domain is SQTIHQWPATLVQPVGSPLSLECTVEGTSNPNLYWYRQAAGRGLQLLFYSVGIGQISSEVPQNLSASRPQDRQFILSSKKLLLSDSGFYLCAWSSAGKAYEQYFGPGTRLTVT.

This clonotype has a count of ten or more. The V and J genes are TRBV28 and TRBJ2-2; 7 bases line up with TRBD2. The ends lost 6 bases at V and 4 bases at J; junction bases unmatched: 5. Looked up from germline, CDR1 is MDHEN and CDR2 is SYDVKM. The CDR3 runs 14 residues. CDR3 DNA: TGTGCCAGCAGGACCGGGACTATCACCGGGGAGCTGTTTTTT. Translating it yields CASRTGTITGELFF.

Ten or more counts support this clonotype. The chain carries TRBV7-8 and TRBJ2-6, with D possibly TRBD1 on 6 matching bases. Germline V gives CDR1 SGHVS, CDR2 FQNEAQ. The CDR3 is 14 residues long. Between the trimmed V and J ends, which lost 8 bases and 2 bases, there was a span of 10 bases. DNA for the CDR3: TGTGCCAGCGGAACAGGGACTGGGGCCAACGTCCTGACTTTC. Its translation: CASGTGTGANVLTF.